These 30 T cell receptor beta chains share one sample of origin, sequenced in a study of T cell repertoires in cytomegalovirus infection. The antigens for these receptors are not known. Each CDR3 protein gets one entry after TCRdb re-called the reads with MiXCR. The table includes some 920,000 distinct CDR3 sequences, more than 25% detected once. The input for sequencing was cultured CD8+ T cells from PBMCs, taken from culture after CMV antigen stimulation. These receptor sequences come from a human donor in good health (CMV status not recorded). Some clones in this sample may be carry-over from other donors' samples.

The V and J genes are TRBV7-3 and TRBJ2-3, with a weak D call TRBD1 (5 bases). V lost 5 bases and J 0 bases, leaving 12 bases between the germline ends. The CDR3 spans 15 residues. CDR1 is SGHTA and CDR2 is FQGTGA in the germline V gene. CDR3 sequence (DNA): TGTGCCAGCAGCGCCCACCAGGGCAGCACAGATACGCAGTATTTT. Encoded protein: CASSAHQGSTDTQYF.

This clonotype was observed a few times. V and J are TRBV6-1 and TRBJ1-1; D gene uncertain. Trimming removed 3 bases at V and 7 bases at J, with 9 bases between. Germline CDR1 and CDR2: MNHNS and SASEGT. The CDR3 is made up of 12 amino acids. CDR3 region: CASSDWPLEAFF. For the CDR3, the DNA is TGTGCCAGCAGTGATTGGCCACTTGAAGCTTTCTTT.

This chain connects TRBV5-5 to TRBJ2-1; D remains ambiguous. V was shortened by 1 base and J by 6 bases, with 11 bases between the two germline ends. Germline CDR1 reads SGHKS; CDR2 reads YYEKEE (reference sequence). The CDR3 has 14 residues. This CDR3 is CASSLPRSVNEQFF. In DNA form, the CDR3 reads TGTGCCAGCAGCTTGCCCCGGAGTGTCAATGAGCAGTTCTTC. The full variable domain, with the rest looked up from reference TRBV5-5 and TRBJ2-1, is DAGVTQSPTHLIKTRGQQVTLRCSPISGHKSVSWYQQVLGQGPQFIFQYYEKEERGRGNFPDRFSARQFPNYSSELNVNALLLGDSALYLCASSLPRSVNEQFFGPGTRLTVL.

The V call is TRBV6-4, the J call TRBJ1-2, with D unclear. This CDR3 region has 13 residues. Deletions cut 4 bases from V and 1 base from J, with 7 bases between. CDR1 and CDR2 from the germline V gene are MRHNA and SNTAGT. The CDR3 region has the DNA TGTGCCAGCAGTGTCTTCTTTAACTATGGCTACACCTTC. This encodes CASSVFFNYGYTF.

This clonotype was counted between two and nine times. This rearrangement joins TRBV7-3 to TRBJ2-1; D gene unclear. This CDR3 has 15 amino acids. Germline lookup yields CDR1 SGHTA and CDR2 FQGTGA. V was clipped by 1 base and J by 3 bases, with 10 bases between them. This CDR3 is CASSLNGPDYNEQFF. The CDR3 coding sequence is TGTGCCAGCAGCTTAAACGGTCCAGACTACAATGAGCAGTTCTTC.

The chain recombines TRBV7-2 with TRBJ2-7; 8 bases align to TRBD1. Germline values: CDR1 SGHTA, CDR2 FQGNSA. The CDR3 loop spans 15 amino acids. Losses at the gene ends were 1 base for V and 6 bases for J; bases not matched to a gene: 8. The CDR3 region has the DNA TGTGCCAGCAGCTTAGGGACAGGGCCGGGTTTCGAGCAGTACGTC. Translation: CASSLGTGPGFEQYV.

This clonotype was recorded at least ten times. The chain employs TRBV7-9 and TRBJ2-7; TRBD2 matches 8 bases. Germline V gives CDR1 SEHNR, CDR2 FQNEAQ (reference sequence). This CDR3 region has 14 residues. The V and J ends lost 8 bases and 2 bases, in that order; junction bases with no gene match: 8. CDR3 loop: CASRGGSRAYEQYF. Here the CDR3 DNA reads TGTGCCAGCCGGGGGGGATCCCGGGCCTACGAGCAGTACTTC. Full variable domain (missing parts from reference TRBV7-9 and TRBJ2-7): DTGVSQNPRHKITKRGQNVTFRCDPISEHNRLYWYRQTLGQGPEFLTYFQNEAQLEKSRLLSDRFSAERPKGSFSTLEIQRTEQGDSAMYLCASRGGSRAYEQYFGPGTRLTVT.

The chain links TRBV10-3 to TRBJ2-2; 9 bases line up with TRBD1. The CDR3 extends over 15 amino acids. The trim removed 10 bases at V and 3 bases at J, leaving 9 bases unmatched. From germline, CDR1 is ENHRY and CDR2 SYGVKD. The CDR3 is CATGTGTTYTGELFF. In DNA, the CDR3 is TGTGCCACCGGGACAGGGACCACCTACACCGGGGAGCTGTTTTTT.

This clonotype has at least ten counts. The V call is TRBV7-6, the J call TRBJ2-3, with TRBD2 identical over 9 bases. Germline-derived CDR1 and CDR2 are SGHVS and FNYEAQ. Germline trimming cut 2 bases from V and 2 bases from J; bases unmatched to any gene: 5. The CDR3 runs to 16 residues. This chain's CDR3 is CASSLLAGTSTDTQYF. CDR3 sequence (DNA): TGTGCCAGCAGCTTACTAGCGGGGACCTCCACAGATACGCAGTATTTT.

The CDR3 DNA follows: TGTGTCAGCAGCTTCGGGGGTATCCTATACGAGCAGTACGTC. Amino acids: CVSSFGGILYEQYV. The V call is TRBV6-2 or TRBV6-3, the J call TRBJ2-7, with a possible D match to TRBD2 (6 bases). The CDR3 has 14 amino acids. The germline gives CDR1 MNHEY, CDR2 SVGEGT.

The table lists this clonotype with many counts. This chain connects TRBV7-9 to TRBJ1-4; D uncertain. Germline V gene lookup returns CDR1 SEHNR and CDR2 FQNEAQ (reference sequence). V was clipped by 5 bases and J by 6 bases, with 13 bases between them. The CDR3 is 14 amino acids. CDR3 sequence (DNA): TGTGCCAGCAGCCCCGGGGAGAACTATGAAAAACTGTTTTTT. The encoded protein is CASSPGENYEKLFF.

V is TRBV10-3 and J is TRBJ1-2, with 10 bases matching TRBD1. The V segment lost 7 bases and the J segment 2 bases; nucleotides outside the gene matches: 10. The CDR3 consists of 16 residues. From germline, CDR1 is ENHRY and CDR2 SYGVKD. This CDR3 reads CAIKSGTGAGNYGYTF. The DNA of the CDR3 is TGTGCCATCAAGTCCGGGACAGGGGCGGGAAACTATGGCTACACCTTC.

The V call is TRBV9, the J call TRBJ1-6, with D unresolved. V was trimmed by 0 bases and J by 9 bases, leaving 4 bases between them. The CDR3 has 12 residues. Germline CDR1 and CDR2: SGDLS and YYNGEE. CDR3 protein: CASSVEGSPLHF. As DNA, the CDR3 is TGTGCCAGCAGCGTAGAGGGTTCACCCCTCCACTTT. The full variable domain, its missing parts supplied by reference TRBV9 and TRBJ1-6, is DSGVTQTPKHLITATGQRVTLRCSPRSGDLSVYWYQQSLDQGLQFLIQYYNGEERAKGNILERFSAQQFPDLHSELNLSSLELGDSALYFCASSVEGSPLHFGNGTRLTVT.

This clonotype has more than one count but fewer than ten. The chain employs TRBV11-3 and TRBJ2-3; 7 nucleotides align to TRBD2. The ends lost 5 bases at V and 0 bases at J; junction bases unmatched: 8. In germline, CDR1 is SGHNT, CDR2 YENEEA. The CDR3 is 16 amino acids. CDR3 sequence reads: CASSRGAGPSTDTQYF. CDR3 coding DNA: TGTGCCAGCAGCCGTGGAGCGGGACCCAGCACAGATACGCAGTATTTT.

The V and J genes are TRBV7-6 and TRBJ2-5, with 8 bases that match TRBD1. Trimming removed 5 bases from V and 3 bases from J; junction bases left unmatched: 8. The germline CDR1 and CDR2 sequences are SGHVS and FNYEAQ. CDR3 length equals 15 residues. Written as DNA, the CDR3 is TGTGCCAGCAGCCTGCTCGAGACAGGGGAAGAGACCCAGTACTTC. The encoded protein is CASSLLETGEETQYF.

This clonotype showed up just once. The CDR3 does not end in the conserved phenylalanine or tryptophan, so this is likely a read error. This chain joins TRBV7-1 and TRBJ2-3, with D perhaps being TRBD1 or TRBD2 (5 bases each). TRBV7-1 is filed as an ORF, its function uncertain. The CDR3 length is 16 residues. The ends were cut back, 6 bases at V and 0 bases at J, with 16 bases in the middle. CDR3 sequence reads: CASSWGTVSSTDTQYL. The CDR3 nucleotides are TGTGCCAGCAGTTGGGGGACGGTTTCTAGCACAGATACGCAGTATTTA.

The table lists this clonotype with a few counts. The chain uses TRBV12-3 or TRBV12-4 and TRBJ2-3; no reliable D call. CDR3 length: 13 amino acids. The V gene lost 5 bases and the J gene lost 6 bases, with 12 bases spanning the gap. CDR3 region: CASSRVPADTQYF. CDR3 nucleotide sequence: TGTGCCAGCAGTCGCGTCCCGGCCGATACGCAGTATTTT.

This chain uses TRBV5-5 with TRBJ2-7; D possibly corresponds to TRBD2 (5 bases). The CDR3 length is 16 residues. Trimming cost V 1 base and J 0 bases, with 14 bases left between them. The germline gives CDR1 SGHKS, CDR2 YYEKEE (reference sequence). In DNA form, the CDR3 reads TGTGCCAGCAGCTTGTTGGCGGGTAGGAGCTCCTACGAGCAGTACTTC. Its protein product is CASSLLAGRSSYEQYF.

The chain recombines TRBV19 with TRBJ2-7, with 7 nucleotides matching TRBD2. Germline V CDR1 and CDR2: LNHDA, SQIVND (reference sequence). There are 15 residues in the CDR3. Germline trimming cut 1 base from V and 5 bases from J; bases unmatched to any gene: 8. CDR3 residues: CASSIGGLGPNEQYF. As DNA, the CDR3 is TGTGCCAGTAGTATAGGTGGACTAGGACCCAACGAGCAGTACTTC.

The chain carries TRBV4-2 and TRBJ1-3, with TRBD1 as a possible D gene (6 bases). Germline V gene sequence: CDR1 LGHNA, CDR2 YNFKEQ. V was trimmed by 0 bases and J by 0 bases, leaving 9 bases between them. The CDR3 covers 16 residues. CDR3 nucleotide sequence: TGTGCCAGCAGCCAAGATGGGACACACTCTGGAAACACCATATATTTT. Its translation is CASSQDGTHSGNTIYF.

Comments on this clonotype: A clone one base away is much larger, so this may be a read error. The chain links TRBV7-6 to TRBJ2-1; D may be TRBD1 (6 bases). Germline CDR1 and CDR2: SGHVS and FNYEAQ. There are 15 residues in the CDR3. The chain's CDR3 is CASSPGAHGYNKQFF. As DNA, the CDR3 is TGTGCCAGCAGCCCAGGGGCCCACGGCTACAATAAGCAGTTCTTC.

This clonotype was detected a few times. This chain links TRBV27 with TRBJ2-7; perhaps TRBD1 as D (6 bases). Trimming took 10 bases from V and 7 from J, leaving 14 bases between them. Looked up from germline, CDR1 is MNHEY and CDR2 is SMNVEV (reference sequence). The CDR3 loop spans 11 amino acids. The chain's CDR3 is CATRQGREQYF. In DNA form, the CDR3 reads TGTGCCACTCGGCAGGGGCGAGAGCAGTACTTC.

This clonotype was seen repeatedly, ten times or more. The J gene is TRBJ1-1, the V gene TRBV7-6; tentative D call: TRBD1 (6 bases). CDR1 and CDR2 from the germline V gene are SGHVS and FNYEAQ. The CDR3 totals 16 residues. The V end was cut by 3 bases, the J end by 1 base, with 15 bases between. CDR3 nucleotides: TGTGCCAGCAGCTTTGACTTACAGGGTAGGAACACTGAAGCTTTCTTT. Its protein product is CASSFDLQGRNTEAFF.

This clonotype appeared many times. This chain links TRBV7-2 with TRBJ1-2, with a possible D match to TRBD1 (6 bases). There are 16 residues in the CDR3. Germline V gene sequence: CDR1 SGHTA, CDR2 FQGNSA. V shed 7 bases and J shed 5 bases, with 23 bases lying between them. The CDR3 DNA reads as TGTGCCAGCACCGACCAGGGGCAATCAAGTTATTATGGCTACACCTTC. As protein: CASTDQGQSSYYGYTF.

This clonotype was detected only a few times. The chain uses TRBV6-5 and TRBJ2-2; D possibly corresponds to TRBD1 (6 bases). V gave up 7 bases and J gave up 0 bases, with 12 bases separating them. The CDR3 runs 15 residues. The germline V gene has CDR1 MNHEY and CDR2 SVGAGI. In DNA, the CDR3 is TGTGCCAGCATGCGGAGGACAGCGAACACCGGGGAGCTGTTTTTT. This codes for CASMRRTANTGELFF.

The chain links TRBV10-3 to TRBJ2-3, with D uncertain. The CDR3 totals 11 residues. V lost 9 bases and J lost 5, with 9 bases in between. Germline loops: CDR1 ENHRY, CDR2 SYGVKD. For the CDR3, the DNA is TGTGCCATTGGATTGGGAGATACGCAGTATTTT. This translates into CAIGLGDTQYF.

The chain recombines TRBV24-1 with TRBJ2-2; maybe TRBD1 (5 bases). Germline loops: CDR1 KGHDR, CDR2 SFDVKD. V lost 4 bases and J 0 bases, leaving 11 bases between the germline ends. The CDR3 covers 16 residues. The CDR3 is CATSEQRTTNTGELFF. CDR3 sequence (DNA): TGTGCCACCAGTGAACAGAGGACAACGAACACCGGGGAGCTGTTTTTT.

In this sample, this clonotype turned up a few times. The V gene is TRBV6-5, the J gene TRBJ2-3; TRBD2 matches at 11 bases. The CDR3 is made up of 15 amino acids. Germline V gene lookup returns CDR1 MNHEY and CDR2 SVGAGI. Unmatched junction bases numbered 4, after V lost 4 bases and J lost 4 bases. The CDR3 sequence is CASSSRLAGSDTQYF. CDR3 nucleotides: TGTGCCAGCAGTTCTCGACTAGCGGGGTCAGATACGCAGTATTTT.

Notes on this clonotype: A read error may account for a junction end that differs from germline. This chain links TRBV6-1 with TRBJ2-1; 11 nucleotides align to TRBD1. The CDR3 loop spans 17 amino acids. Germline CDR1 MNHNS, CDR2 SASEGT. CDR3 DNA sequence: TGTGTCAGCAGTGAAGCGGAGTGGGACAGGGGGATCGATGAGCAGTTCTTC. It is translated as CVSSEAEWDRGIDEQFF.

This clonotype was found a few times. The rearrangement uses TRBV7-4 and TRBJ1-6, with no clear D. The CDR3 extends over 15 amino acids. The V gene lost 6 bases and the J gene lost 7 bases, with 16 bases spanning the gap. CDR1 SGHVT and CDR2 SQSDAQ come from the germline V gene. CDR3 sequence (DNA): TGTGCCAGCAGACCTCAAAGGGTTTGGAATTCACCCCTCCACTTT. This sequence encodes CASRPQRVWNSPLHF.